This is a list of T cell receptor beta chains from one sample in a study of PD-1 blockade in classical Hodgkin lymphoma. TCRdb's copy holds only in-frame clones and misses some; the assay was immunoSEQ multiplex PCR. The sample lists about 23,000 clones, about 65% occurring once. Sequences were derived from peripheral blood mononuclear cells (PBMCs), sampled at baseline. The source of these receptors is a human donor with classical Hodgkin lymphoma. Each CDR3 is given with its conserved first and last residue. A D gene is named only where the DNA matches it firmly. For some rows the clone size is stated as once, few or many, or as a class when expanded; others skip it.

v_call	j_call	clone_size	d_call	cdr3_nt	cdr3_aa
TRBV19	TRBJ1-1	-	-	TGTGCCAGTAGTTTCCTTCAGACTGAAGCTTTCTTT	CASSFLQTEAFF
TRBV6-1	TRBJ1-4	-	-	TGTGCCAGCAGTGGCCTGATCCTGTTTTTT	CASSGLILFF
TRBV6-6	TRBJ2-1	-	-	TGTGCCAGCAGCCCGGAGGGTCCGGCCTACAATGAGCAGTTCTTC	CASSPEGPAYNEQFF
TRBV14	TRBJ1-1	medium-sized	-	TGTGCCAGCAGCCAAGAAGGCGCCGTGAACACTGAAGCTTTCTTT	CASSQEGAVNTEAFF
TRBV6-1	TRBJ1-5	medium-sized	TRBD1	TGTGCCAGCAGTGAGGGACAGGGGGCTCGGCAGCCCCAGCATTTT	CASSEGQGARQPQHF
TRBV2	TRBJ1-4	once	-	TGTGCCAGCGCTCGCGAGATGAGTGAAAAACTGTTTTTT	CASAREMSEKLFF
TRBV19	TRBJ1-3	-	-	TGTGCCAGTAGTTACCTCGCGGGGATCTCTGGAAACACCATATATTTT	CASSYLAGISGNTIYF
TRBV5-6	TRBJ2-5	-	-	TGTGCCAGCAGCTTACAGGGGAGGTGGGAGACCCAGTACTTC	CASSLQGRWETQYF
TRBV5-4	TRBJ2-7	-	TRBD1	TGTGCCAGCAGCAGCGGTCCGGGACAGCGCTATGAGGGCGAGCAGTACTTC	CASSSGPGQRYEGEQYF
TRBV6-1	TRBJ2-3	-	-	TGTGCCAGCAGTGAACTAGCGCGATCAGATACGCAGTATTTT	CASSELARSDTQYF
TRBV7-9	TRBJ1-1	-	-	TGTGCCAGCAGCTTAGCTGGAGCGTACACTGAAGCTTTCTTT	CASSLAGAYTEAFF
TRBV28	TRBJ2-2	-	-	TGTGCCAGCAGTTTGGGTTCCTTGGACACCGGGGAGCTGTTTTTT	CASSLGSLDTGELFF
TRBV5-1	TRBJ1-1	-	-	TGCGCCAGCAGCTTGGATGTGTACCTTGGAGCTTTCTTT	CASSLDVYLGAFF
TRBV5-1	TRBJ1-2	-	TRBD1	TGCGCCAGCAGCGCCGGGACAGGGGGCGGTGGCTACACCTTC	CASSAGTGGGGYTF
TRBV11-2	TRBJ2-3	-	-	TGTGCCAGCCGACCATCGGGGCAGGTTGGCGCAGATACGCAGTATTTT	CASRPSGQVGADTQYF
TRBV6-6	TRBJ2-3	-	-	TGTGCCAGCAGTTCAGGGCCTCGAGATACGCAGTATTTT	CASSSGPRDTQYF
TRBV5-4	TRBJ2-1	-	-	TGTGCCAGCAGCCCGCGGGTGGGCTCCTACAATGAGCAGTTCTTC	CASSPRVGSYNEQFF
TRBV19	TRBJ1-1	-	-	TGTGCCAGTAGTATTTTGGGTGGGACTGAAGCTTTCTTT	CASSILGGTEAFF
TRBV7-3	TRBJ2-1	-	TRBD2	TGTGCCAGCAGCCCTAACCGACTAGCGGGAAGGAACAATGAGCAGTTCTTC	CASSPNRLAGRNNEQFF
TRBV6-1	TRBJ2-2	-	-	TGTGCCAGCAGTTCTACAGGGATCACCGGGGAGCTGTTTTTT	CASSSTGITGELFF
TRBV19	TRBJ1-6	-	TRBD1	TGTGCCAGCGAGGCAGGGGGCAGATATAATTCACCCCTCCACTTT	CASEAGGRYNSPLHF
TRBV7-2	TRBJ2-1	-	-	TGTGCCAGCAGCTTAGACGACTACAATGAGCAGTTCTTC	CASSLDDYNEQFF
TRBV7-6	TRBJ2-5	-	-	TGTGCCAGCAGCTTAGGTCATTCAGGGACCTTGAGGGAGACCCAGTACTTC	CASSLGHSGTLRETQYF
TRBV5-1	TRBJ2-5	few	-	TGCGCCAGCAGCATTGATGCAGGGGTTCCGCAAGAGACCCAGTACTTC	CASSIDAGVPQETQYF
TRBV5-1	TRBJ2-5	-	TRBD2	TGCGCCAGCAGCTTGCCTCCGGGACTAGCGACCTACCAAGAGACCCAGTACTTC	CASSLPPGLATYQETQYF
TRBV4-3	TRBJ1-2	once	-	TGCGCCAGCAGCCAAGGGTTCAGCTATGGCTACACCTTC	CASSQGFSYGYTF